The T cell receptor (beta chain) described here comes from a study of blood T cell repertoires in COVID-19. Looking at the study overall: T cells, B-cell-depleted T cells, or PBMCs supplied cDNA or gDNA.

Per the study methods: Estimates of nucleated cell counts were drawn from the amplification of reference gene primers. Assay used: immunoSEQ multiplex PCR; TCRdb lists only in-frame clones, some missing. V and J calls and clone size are as listed in that table; D and trimming were resolved from the DNA. The data show about 140,000 clones, with roughly 80% seen just once and approximately 9% held by the top ten. This CDR3 is 16 amino acids long. Germline lookup yields CDR1 SGDLS and CDR2 YYNGEE. With 3 bases clipped from V and 5 bases from J, the junction kept 8 bases outside the gene matches. The origin of this receptor is a woman older than 75 in a cohort sampled during active or convalescent COVID-19. The sample was peripheral blood. This chain joins TRBV9 and TRBJ2-1; 10 bases agree with TRBD1. CDR3 protein: CASSATGTGADNEQFF. The CDR3 DNA reads TGTGCCAGCAGCGCTACCGGGACAGGGGCGGACAATGAGCAGTTCTTC.